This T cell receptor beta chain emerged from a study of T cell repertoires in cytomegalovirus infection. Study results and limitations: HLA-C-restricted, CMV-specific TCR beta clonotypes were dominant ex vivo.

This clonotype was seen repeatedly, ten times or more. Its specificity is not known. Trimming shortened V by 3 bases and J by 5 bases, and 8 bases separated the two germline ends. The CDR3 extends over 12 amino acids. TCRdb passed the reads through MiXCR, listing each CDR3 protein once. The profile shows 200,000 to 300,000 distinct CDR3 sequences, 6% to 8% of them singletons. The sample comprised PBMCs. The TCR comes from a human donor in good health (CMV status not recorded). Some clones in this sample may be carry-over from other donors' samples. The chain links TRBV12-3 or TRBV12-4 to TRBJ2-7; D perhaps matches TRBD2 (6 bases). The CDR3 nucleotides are TGTGCCAGCAGTTTTGGAGGGGACGAGCAGTACTTC. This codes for CASSFGGDEQYF.